A selection of T cell receptor beta chains follows, all from one sample in a study of CD8+CD57+ T cells in acquired aplastic anemia. TCRdb redid the calling of the reads with MiXCR, one entry per CDR3 protein. The table records 100,000 to 150,000 distinct CDR3 sequences, approximately 50% of them present only once. Sequencing used sorted CD4+, CD8+, or CD8+CD57+ T cells (not recorded which) from PBMCs. Source of these receptors: a human donor with aplastic anemia. Both conserved end residues are part of each CDR3. D genes are given only for firm matches. Clone size is not always given. Where it is, it says once, few, many or a class for expanded clones.

>many|NA|TRBJ2-1|TRBV20-1
TGCAGTGCTAGAGAACCTATGAGCAGGGCTAAAGAACCGGATGAGCAGTTCTTC
CSAREPMSRAKEPDEQFF
>few|TRBD2|TRBJ2-3|TRBV10-3
TGTGCCATCAGTGAGGGACTAGCCGCAGATACGCAGTATTTT
CAISEGLAADTQYF
>NA|NA|TRBJ1-2|TRBV29-1
TGCAGCGTTGATGAGGGGTTCTATGGCTACACCTTC
CSVDEGFYGYTF
>NA|NA|TRBJ2-7|TRBV2
TGTGCCAGCAGTGAACAACACGAGCAGTACTTC
CASSEQHEQYF
>many|TRBD2|TRBJ2-7|TRBV5-6
TGTGCCAGCAGCCGGCGGGAGTCCTACGAGCAGTACTTC
CASSRRESYEQYF
>few|TRBD1|TRBJ2-7|TRBV20-1
TGCAGTGCTAGGACAGGGGGCTACGAGCAGTACTTC
CSARTGGYEQYF
>NA|NA|TRBJ2-1|TRBV19
TGTGCCAGTAGTAAGGTTAGCTCCTACAATGAGCAGTTCTTC
CASSKVSSYNEQFF
>many|NA|TRBJ2-1|TRBV5-5
TGTGCCAGCAGCTTGGGCAGGAGCAATGAGCAGTTCTTC
CASSLGRSNEQFF
>NA|NA|TRBJ2-3|TRBV24-1
TGTGCCACCAGTGTTCGAGGAGATACGCAGTATTTT
CATSVRGDTQYF
>NA|NA|TRBJ2-5|TRBV12-3/TRBV12-4
TGTACCAGCAGTCGCGGGGATGGAGAGACCCAGTACTTC
CTSSRGDGETQYF
>many|TRBD1|TRBJ2-7|TRBV11-1
TGTGCCAGCAGCTACAGCGGACAGGGGGCATTTTCGTACGAGCAGTACTTC
CASSYSGQGAFSYEQYF
>few|TRBD2|TRBJ2-5|TRBV27
TGTGCCAGCAGGATCAAGCGGGGGCGCGGGCAAGAGACCCAGTACTTC
CASRIKRGRGQETQYF
>NA|NA|TRBJ2-1|TRBV12-5
TGTGCTACGGGACGCGAGGGGGGCTACAATGAGCAGTTCTTC
CATGREGGYNEQFF
>NA|NA|TRBJ1-3|TRBV2
TGTGCCAGCAGTGAGCTCAGGGCTGGAAACACCATATATTTT
CASSELRAGNTIYF
>few|NA|TRBJ2-3|TRBV20-1
TGCAGTGCTAGAGATTACAGAATGAAAAATACGCAGTATTTT
CSARDYRMKNTQYF
>NA|NA|TRBJ2-7|TRBV7-7
TGTGCCAGCAGCGCGGGACAGTCCTACGAGCAGTACTTC
CASSAGQSYEQYF
>NA|NA|TRBJ1-5|TRBV20-1
TGCAGTACTGCTAGACGGGGGTTAAGTGGCAATCAGCCCCAGCATTTT
CSTARRGLSGNQPQHF
>many|TRBD2|TRBJ2-7|TRBV20-1
TGCAGTGCTAGACCTGGACTAGCGAAGGCCTACGAGCAGTACTTC
CSARPGLAKAYEQYF
>NA|TRBD1|TRBJ2-7|TRBV7-9
TGTGCCAGCAGCCCGGTGGACAGGGGGGAGCAGTACTTC
CASSPVDRGEQYF
>many|NA|TRBJ2-5|TRBV24-1
TGTGCCACCAGTGACGAGGGGTGGGAGACCCAGTACTTC
CATSDEGWETQYF
>NA|TRBD1|TRBJ1-1|TRBV29-1
TGCAGCGTGGATACAGGGGATAGGACTGAAGCTTTCTTT
CSVDTGDRTEAFF
>many|NA|TRBJ1-3|TRBV7-6
TGTGCCAGCAGCCCCCGCAGGTTTGGAAACACCATATATTTT
CASSPRRFGNTIYF
>once|NA|TRBJ2-5|TRBV6-1
TGTGCCAGCAGTGAAGCGAGGGTTCAAGAGACCCAGTACTTC
CASSEARVQETQYF
>once|TRBD2|TRBJ2-7|TRBV7-6
TGTGCCAGCAGCCTAGCGGGGGGCCAGAGGTACGAGCAGTACTTC
CASSLAGGQRYEQYF
>NA|NA|TRBJ1-6|TRBV25-1
TGTGCCAGCAGTGAACCCCTCGGACCGAATTCACCCCTCCACTTT
CASSEPLGPNSPLHF
>NA|TRBD1|TRBJ1-2|TRBV20-1
TGCAGTGCTAGGGGGACAGGGCTTGGCTACACCTTC
CSARGTGLGYTF
>many|NA|TRBJ2-3|TRBV7-9
TGTGCCAGCAGCTTAGTCACAGGCCTACGCACAGATACGCAGTATTTT
CASSLVTGLRTDTQYF
>many|NA|TRBJ2-7|TRBV29-1
TGCAGCGTTGAAGATGGGACCTACTCCTACGAGCAGTACTTC
CSVEDGTYSYEQYF
>NA|NA|TRBJ2-7|TRBV2
TGTGCCAGCAGCTCCGGGCTTAGCTCCTACGAGCAGTACTTC
CASSSGLSSYEQYF
>once|NA|TRBJ2-7|TRBV5-4
TGTGCCAGCAGCTTAGGACTACCAAAATTAACCTACGAGCAGTACTTC
CASSLGLPKLTYEQYF
>few|NA|TRBJ2-7|TRBV2
TGTGCCATTCAGACAGATCCCTACGAGCAGTACTTC
CAIQTDPYEQYF
>NA|NA|TRBJ1-4|TRBV7-8
TGTGCCAGCAGCTTAGGGTTCACCGGGGAAAAACTGTTTTTT
CASSLGFTGEKLFF
>many|NA|TRBJ1-1|TRBV2
TGTGCCAGCCTTCCTCCGGGCTCGGGGAACACTGAAGCTTTCTTT
CASLPPGSGNTEAFF
>NA|TRBD1|TRBJ1-1|TRBV15
TGTGCCACCAGCAGAGATCGCAGGACAGGACTGAACACTGAAGCTTTCTTT
CATSRDRRTGLNTEAFF
>NA|NA|TRBJ2-7|TRBV9
TGTGCCAGCAGCGTAGCGGCGGGGACGGCCTACGAGCAGTACTTC
CASSVAAGTAYEQYF
>NA|NA|TRBJ2-7|TRBV20-1
TGCAGTGCTAGGGGGCAGGGGTCCTACGAGCAGTACTTC
CSARGQGSYEQYF
>many|NA|TRBJ1-2|TRBV12-5
TGTGCTAGTGGTCCGCAGGGGAGGGTTTATGGCTACACCTTC
CASGPQGRVYGYTF
>NA|TRBD1|TRBJ2-7|TRBV27
TGTGCCAGCAGTTTATCGGCCAGGGGGTTTGAGCAGTACTTC
CASSLSARGFEQYF
>once|NA|TRBJ1-3|TRBV10-3
TGTGCCATCAGGGGTCTGGGTGAGGGAAACACCGTATATTTT
CAIRGLGEGNTVYF
>NA|TRBD1|TRBJ1-1|TRBV5-6
TGTGCCAGCAGTCGACAGGGGGCCGGGACTGAAGCTTTCTTT
CASSRQGAGTEAFF
>NA|NA|TRBJ1-3|TRBV10-3
TGTGCCCCAAGGCAACAAATATTCGGCCCTGGAAACACCATATATTTT
CAPRQQIFGPGNTIYF
>many|TRBD1|TRBJ1-2|TRBV7-2
TGTGCCAGCAGCGCCCCCGGACAGGGAAGGTATGGCTACACCTTC
CASSAPGQGRYGYTF
>few|NA|TRBJ2-7|TRBV24-1
TGTGCCACCAGTTCTGGGGGCTACGAGCAGTACTTC
CATSSGGYEQYF
>NA|NA|TRBJ2-7|TRBV5-5
TGTGCCGGCAGCCGCATAAACGAGCAGTACTTC
CAGSRINEQYF
>many|NA|TRBJ2-3|TRBV7-8
TGTGCCAGCAGCCCAATGACAGTCACAGATACGCAGTATTTT
CASSPMTVTDTQYF
>NA|NA|TRBJ2-7|TRBV19
TGTGCCAGTAGTATGATAGAGGGAGGAGAGCAGTACTTC
CASSMIEGGEQYF
>NA|NA|TRBJ2-1|TRBV11-1
TGTGCCAGCAGCTTTGGGATCACCGGCGATGAGCAGTTCTTC
CASSFGITGDEQFF
>many|NA|TRBJ1-2|TRBV6-1
TGTGCCAGCAGTCTATCTGGACCTAACTATGGCTACACCTTC
CASSLSGPNYGYTF
>few|NA|TRBJ1-1|TRBV7-2
TGTGCCAGCAGCTTATCGGGACTGAACACTGAAGCTTTCTTT
CASSLSGLNTEAFF
>NA|TRBD1|TRBJ2-3|TRBV19
TGTGCCAGTTCGATCGGACAGGCCCACACAGATACGCAGTATTTT
CASSIGQAHTDTQYF
>NA|NA|TRBJ2-3|TRBV5-1
TGCGCCAGCAGCTTGGTAGGTGGGGGCCAGACTAGCACAGATACGCAGTATTTT
CASSLVGGGQTSTDTQYF
>NA|NA|TRBJ2-5|TRBV10-3
TGTGCCATCAGTGATGCGGAGGAAGAGCCCCAGTACTTC
CAISDAEEEPQYF
>many|NA|TRBJ1-2|TRBV20-1
TGCAGTGCTTCCAGAGGGGCTCATCAGGGGTCTAACTATGGCTACACCTTC
CSASRGAHQGSNYGYTF
>NA|NA|TRBJ2-7|TRBV12-3/TRBV12-4
TGTGCCAGCAGTTCCGCCACACGCTACGAGCAGTACTTC
CASSSATRYEQYF
>NA|TRBD2|TRBJ2-7|TRBV10-3
TGTGCCATCAGTCACGGGGGGGGCCCCTACGAGCAGTACTTC
CAISHGGGPYEQYF